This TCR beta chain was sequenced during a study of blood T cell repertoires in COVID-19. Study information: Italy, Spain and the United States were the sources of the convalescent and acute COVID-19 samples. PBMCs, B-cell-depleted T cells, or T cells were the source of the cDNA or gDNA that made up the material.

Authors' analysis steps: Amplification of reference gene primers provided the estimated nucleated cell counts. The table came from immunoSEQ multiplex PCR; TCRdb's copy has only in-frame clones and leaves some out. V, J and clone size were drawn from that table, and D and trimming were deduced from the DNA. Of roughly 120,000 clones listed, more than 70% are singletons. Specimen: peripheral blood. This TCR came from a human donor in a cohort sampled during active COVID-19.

CDR3 in DNA: TGTGCCAGCAGCCATGACAGGCTCCACGAGCAGTACTTC. Translation: CASSHDRLHEQYF. This sequence joins TRBV11-2 and TRBJ2-7, with TRBD1 as a possible D gene (6 bases). Germline CDR1 is SGHAT and CDR2 is FQNNGV. The CDR3 is made up of 13 amino acids. Trimming took 5 bases from V and 5 from J, leaving 13 bases between them. Based on the CDR3 plus reference TRBV11-2 and TRBJ2-7, the full variable domain is EAGVAQSPRYKIIEKRQSVAFWCNPISGHATLYWYQQILGQGPKLLIQFQNNGVVDDSQLPKDRFSAERLKGVDSTLKIQPAKLEDSAVYLCASSHDRLHEQYFGPGTRLTVT.